This entry lists 14 T cell receptor beta chains sequenced from one sample in a study of cytomegalovirus exposure and HLA in healthy donors. Generated by immunoSEQ multiplex PCR, the TCRdb table keeps only in-frame clones and is missing some. In the table there are almost 70,000 clones, 95% to 96% of which are singletons. Material: PBMCs. The receptors come from a woman aged 18-29 years in good health and CMV-seropositive.

V is TRBV4-1 and J is TRBJ2-7; 7 bases fit TRBD2. CDR1 is MGHRA and CDR2 is YSYEKL in the germline V gene. The CDR3 loop spans 15 amino acids. With V trimmed by 4 bases and J by 5 bases, 11 bases remained unmatched. CDR3 protein: CASSRDGEGRNEQYF. CDR3 coding DNA: TGCGCCAGCAGCCGGGATGGGGAGGGGAGAAACGAGCAGTACTTC.

This clone was seen a single time. The chain joins TRBV9 to TRBJ2-6; 10 bases are a match to TRBD1. CDR1 is SGDLS, CDR2 YYNGEE, per germline. CDR3 length: 19 residues. V gave up 3 bases and J gave up 0 bases; unmatched junction bases: 9. The CDR3 DNA reads TGTGCCAGCAGCGCATACGGGACAGGGGCGACCTCTGGGGCCAACGTCCTGACTTTC. It yields the protein CASSAYGTGATSGANVLTF.

The chain combines TRBV7-9 with TRBJ2-7; tentatively, D is TRBD2 (5 bases). The CDR3 has 16 amino acids. Trimming removed 4 bases at V and 3 bases at J, with 19 bases between. Per the germline V gene, CDR1 is SEHNR and CDR2 is FQNEAQ (reference sequence). This chain's CDR3 is CASSSSPREGNYEQYF. The CDR3 bases are TGTGCCAGCAGCTCATCGCCGAGGGAAGGGAACTACGAGCAGTACTTC.

This chain joins TRBV19 and TRBJ1-4, with D possibly matching TRBD1 (6 bases). The V gene's germline CDR1 is LNHDA and CDR2 SQIVND (reference sequence). The germline V and J ends were trimmed by 5 bases and 2 bases, with 12 bases remaining between them. There are 15 residues in the CDR3. The CDR3 DNA reads as TGTGCCAGTAGTCCGAACAGGGTGACTAATGAAAAACTGTTTTTT. Its translation: CASSPNRVTNEKLFF.

The gene calls are TRBV11-3 and TRBJ2-5; possible D gene TRBD2, 5 bases. V lost 0 bases and J lost 5, with 10 bases in between. Germline values: CDR1 SGHNT, CDR2 YENEEA. The CDR3 covers 14 residues. CDR3 in DNA: TGTGCCAGCAGCTTAGATCTGGAGCGGGAGACCCAGTACTTC. Protein product: CASSLDLERETQYF.

CDR3 nucleotides: TGTGCCACCGCGGACAGGGGGTTAACAGATACGCAGTATTTT. It encodes CATADRGLTDTQYF. The chain has TRBV6-1 and TRBJ2-3; 10 bases are a match to TRBD1. Germline V gene data show CDR1 as MNHNS and CDR2 as SASEGT. The V segment lost 10 bases and the J segment 3 bases; nucleotides outside the gene matches: 7. The CDR3 is made up of 14 amino acids.

The chain couples TRBV13 to TRBJ1-1, with TRBD1 identical over 8 bases. Germline V gives CDR1 PRHDT, CDR2 FYEKMQ (reference sequence). This CDR3 is built from 16 residues. J gave up 1 base and V 2 bases, and 6 bases lay outside the gene matches. CDR3 sequence reads: CASSLRGTGGNTEAFF. The CDR3 DNA follows: TGTGCCAGCAGCTTAAGGGGCACAGGGGGGAACACTGAAGCTTTCTTT.

A single count supports this clone. The chain couples TRBV28 to TRBJ2-7; TRBD2 aligns across 11 bases. Germline V gene lookup returns CDR1 MDHEN and CDR2 SYDVKM. Trimming removed 2 bases from V and 0 bases from J; junction bases left unmatched: 12. The CDR3 loop spans 19 amino acids. The DNA of the CDR3 is TGTGCCAGCAGTTTAGAGGCTAGCGGGAGGTCGTCTAGCTCCTACGAGCAGTACTTC. It codes for CASSLEASGRSSSSYEQYF.

This chain joins TRBV7-6 and TRBJ2-2; the D gene is possibly TRBD2 (6 bases). The V gene lost 3 bases and the J gene lost 7 bases, with 12 bases spanning the gap. Germline loops: CDR1 SGHVS, CDR2 FNYEAQ. The CDR3 contains 14 residues. CDR3 nucleotide sequence: TGTGCCAGCAGCTTCTTTCGCGGGAACGGGGAGCTGTTTTTT. As protein: CASSFFRGNGELFF.

This chain joins TRBV4-3 and TRBJ2-3; 10 bases agree with TRBD2. This CDR3 comprises 17 residues. V was pared by 0 bases and J by 5 bases, with 8 bases of the junction left unmatched. The V gene's germline CDR1 is LGHNA and CDR2 YSLEER. Here the CDR3 DNA reads TGCGCCAGCAGCCAAGATTTTCTAGCGGGAGCGGGAGATACGCAGTATTTT. Encoded protein: CASSQDFLAGAGDTQYF.

The V call is TRBV7-3, the J call TRBJ2-1; tentative D call: TRBD2 (7 bases). This CDR3 is built from 12 residues. Germline CDR1 and CDR2: SGHTA and FQGTGA. V lost 0 bases and J 12 bases, leaving 9 bases between the germline ends. The CDR3 nucleotides read TGTGCCAGCAGCTTAACAGGGGGGGGGCAGTTCTTC. As protein: CASSLTGGGQFF.

The rearrangement uses TRBV5-1 and TRBJ2-1, with TRBD1 matching 7 bases. Per germline, CDR1 SGHRS and CDR2 YFSETQ. The CDR3 has 14 residues. V lost 0 bases, J lost 7 bases, and 4 bases stayed unmatched. The CDR3 DNA sequence: TGCGCCAGCAGCTTGGGACAGGGTTTGAATGAGCAGTTCTTC. This codes for CASSLGQGLNEQFF.

The chain recombines TRBV2 with TRBJ2-7, with D perhaps matching TRBD1 (6 bases). The CDR3 runs to 16 residues. CDR1 is SNHLY and CDR2 is FYNNEI in the germline V gene. The V end was cut by 2 bases, the J end by 1 base, with 15 bases between. The CDR3: CASSELGTRASYEQYF. CDR3 nucleotides: TGTGCCAGCAGTGAACTAGGGACAAGGGCTTCCTACGAGCAGTACTTC.

The rearrangement uses TRBV28 and TRBJ2-1; D is perhaps TRBD1 (5 bases). CDR3 length: 13 residues. Germline V gives CDR1 MDHEN, CDR2 SYDVKM. Trimming pared 7 bases from V and 2 bases from J, leaving 9 bases between. CDR3: CASMAGPYNEQFF. The CDR3 region has the DNA TGTGCCAGCATGGCAGGGCCCTACAATGAGCAGTTCTTC.